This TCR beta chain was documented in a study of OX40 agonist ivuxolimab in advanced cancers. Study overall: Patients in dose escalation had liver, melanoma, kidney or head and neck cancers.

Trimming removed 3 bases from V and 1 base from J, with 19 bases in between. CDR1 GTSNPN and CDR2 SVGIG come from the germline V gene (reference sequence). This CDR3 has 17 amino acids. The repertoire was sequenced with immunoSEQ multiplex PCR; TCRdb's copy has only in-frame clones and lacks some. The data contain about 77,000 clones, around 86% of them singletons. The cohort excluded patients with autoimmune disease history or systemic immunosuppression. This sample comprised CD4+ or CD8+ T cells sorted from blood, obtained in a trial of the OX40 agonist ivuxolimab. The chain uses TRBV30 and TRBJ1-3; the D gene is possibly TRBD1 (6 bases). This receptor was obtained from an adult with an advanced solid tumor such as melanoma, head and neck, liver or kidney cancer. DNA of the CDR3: TGTGCCTGGAGGGCAAGCTGGGACACTCATTCTGGAAACACCATATATTTT. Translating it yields CAWRASWDTHSGNTIYF.